Shown below are 8 T cell receptor beta chains from a single sample sequenced in a study of sequential checkpoint blockade in melanoma. The data were produced by immunoSEQ multiplex PCR, yet TCRdb's version contains in-frame clones alone and is incomplete. The sample consists of several thousand clones, about a fifth of them appearing once. The treatment here: randomized to nivolumab then ipilimumab (arm A) or the reverse (arm B). The sample here was tumor tissue (inferred from file names), taken from a patient given nivolumab and ipilimumab in sequence. These receptor sequences come from a human donor with melanoma.

By its share, this clone is medium-sized (0.01 to 0.1%). The chain recombines TRBV11-3 with TRBJ1-2; possibly TRBD1 for D (5 bases). The V gene's germline CDR1 is SGHNT and CDR2 YENEEA. CDR3 size: 14 residues. The germline V and J ends were trimmed by 3 bases and 8 bases, with 16 bases remaining between them. The CDR3 sequence is CASSLVQGNLGYTF. In DNA form, the CDR3 reads TGTGCCAGCAGCTTGGTTCAGGGTAATCTCGGCTACACCTTC.

The chain joins TRBV11-3 to TRBJ1-1; tentatively, D is TRBD1 (5 bases). Looked up from germline, CDR1 is SGHNT and CDR2 is YENEEA. The CDR3 has 14 residues. Trimming took 4 bases from V and 3 from J, leaving 12 bases between them. In DNA, the CDR3 is TGTGCCAGCAGCTCCAGCGCGGGGGACACTGAAGCTTTCTTT. Its translation: CASSSSAGDTEAFF.

This rearrangement joins TRBV5-1 to TRBJ1-6, with 7 bases fitting TRBD1. CDR3 size: 15 residues. CDR1 and CDR2 from the germline V gene are SGHRS and YFSETQ. V shed 2 bases and J 5 bases; nucleotides not matched to a gene: 4. CDR3 sequence (DNA): TGCGCCAGCAGCTTCTCCGGGACAGATAATTCACCCCTCCACTTT. This encodes CASSFSGTDNSPLHF.

The chain links TRBV4-1 to TRBJ2-2; 8 bases align to TRBD1. CDR3 length: 16 amino acids. V lost 4 bases to trimming and J lost 1 base; unmatched junction nucleotides: 5. The germline V gene encodes CDR1 MGHRA and CDR2 YSYEKL. The CDR3 loop reads CASSPTGTGNTGELFF. DNA for the CDR3: TGCGCCAGCAGCCCCACCGGGACAGGGAACACCGGGGAGCTGTTTTTT.

This clone was observed many times. The chain carries TRBV11-3 and TRBJ2-5; D gene unclear. The V end was cut by 4 bases, the J end by 2 bases, with 11 bases between. CDR1 and CDR2 (germline): SGHNT, YENEEA. The length of the CDR3 is 14 residues. CDR3 protein: CASSSRMGQETQYF. CDR3 DNA sequence: TGTGCCAGCAGCTCGCGTATGGGGCAAGAGACCCAGTACTTC.

This clone turned up a few times. In the same sample, other DNA sequences code for this CDR3. V is TRBV11-3 and J is TRBJ2-3, with D uncertain. CDR3 length equals 14 residues. Trimming removed 1 base from V and 0 bases from J, with 5 bases in between. CDR1 and CDR2 from the germline V gene are SGHNT and YENEEA. CDR3 bases: TGTGCCAGCAGCTTAGGCCGGAGCACAGATACGCAGTATTTT. Amino acids: CASSLGRSTDTQYF.

This chain joins TRBV29-1 and TRBJ2-5; 10 bases are shared with TRBD1. This CDR3 region has 13 residues. J gave up 3 bases and V 6 bases, and 4 bases lay outside the gene matches. CDR1 SQVTM and CDR2 ANQGSEA come from the germline V gene. DNA for the CDR3: TGCAGCGTCCGACAGGGGGCCGAAGAGACCCAGTACTTC. It specifies CSVRQGAEETQYF.

By sample fraction, this clone is medium-sized. This sequence joins TRBV11-3 and TRBJ1-2, with 7 bases matching TRBD1. CDR3 length: 14 residues. J gave up 3 bases and V 5 bases, and 6 bases lay outside the gene matches. The germline CDR1 and CDR2 sequences are SGHNT and YENEEA. The CDR3 region is CASSTGQTDYGYTF. Written as DNA, the CDR3 is TGTGCCAGCAGCACGGGACAGACGGACTATGGCTACACCTTC.